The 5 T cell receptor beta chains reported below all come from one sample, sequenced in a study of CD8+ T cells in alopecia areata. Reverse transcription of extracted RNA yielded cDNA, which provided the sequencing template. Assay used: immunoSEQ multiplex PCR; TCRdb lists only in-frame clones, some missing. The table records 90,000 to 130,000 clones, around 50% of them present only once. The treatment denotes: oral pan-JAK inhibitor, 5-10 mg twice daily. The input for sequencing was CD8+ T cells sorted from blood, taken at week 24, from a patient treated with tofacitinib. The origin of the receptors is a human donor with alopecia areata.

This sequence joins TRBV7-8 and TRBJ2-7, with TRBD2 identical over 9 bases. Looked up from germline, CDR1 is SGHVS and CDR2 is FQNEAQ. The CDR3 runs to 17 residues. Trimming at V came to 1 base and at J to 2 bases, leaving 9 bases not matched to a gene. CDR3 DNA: TGTGCCAGCAGCTTAGGCCTAGCGGGGCATAACACCTACGAGCAGTACTTC. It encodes CASSLGLAGHNTYEQYF. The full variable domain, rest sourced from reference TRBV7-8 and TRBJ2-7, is GAGVSQSPRYKVAKRGQDVALRCDPISGHVSLFWYQQALGQGPEFLTYFQNEAQLDKSGLPSDRFFAERPEGSVSTLKIQRTQQEDSAVYLCASSLGLAGHNTYEQYFGPGTRLTVT.

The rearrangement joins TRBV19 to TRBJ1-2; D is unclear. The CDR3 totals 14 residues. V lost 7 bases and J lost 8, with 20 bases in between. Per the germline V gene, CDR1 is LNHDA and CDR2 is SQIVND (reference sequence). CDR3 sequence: CASTLSKSSPGYTF. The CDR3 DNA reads TGTGCCAGTACCTTATCTAAGTCATCGCCCGGCTACACCTTC.

The CDR3 is CASSEIWAGVGSGANVLTF. The CDR3 DNA is TGTGCCAGCAGTGAAATCTGGGCGGGGGTAGGATCTGGGGCCAACGTCCTGACTTTC. The gene calls are TRBV6-1 and TRBJ2-6; 7 nucleotides agree with TRBD2. Looked up from germline, CDR1 is MNHNS and CDR2 is SASEGT. The CDR3 has 19 residues. The V segment lost 2 bases and the J segment 1 base; nucleotides outside the gene matches: 11.

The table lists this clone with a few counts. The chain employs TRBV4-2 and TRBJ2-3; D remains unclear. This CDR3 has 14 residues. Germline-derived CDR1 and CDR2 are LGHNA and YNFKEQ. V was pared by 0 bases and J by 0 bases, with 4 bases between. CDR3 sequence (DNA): TGTGCCAGCAGCCAAGAGACGAGCACAGATACGCAGTATTTT. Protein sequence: CASSQETSTDTQYF.

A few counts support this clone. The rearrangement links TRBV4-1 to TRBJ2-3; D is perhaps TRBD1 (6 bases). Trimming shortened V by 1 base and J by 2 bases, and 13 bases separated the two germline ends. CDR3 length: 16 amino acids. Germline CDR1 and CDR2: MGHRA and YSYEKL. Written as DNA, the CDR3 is TGCGCCAGCAGCCAAGTGTCAGGGGATCCCACAGATACGCAGTATTTT. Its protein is CASSQVSGDPTDTQYF.